This T cell receptor beta chain was recovered during a study of T cell repertoires in cytomegalovirus infection. Study-level information: Evidence of both CMV infection and a matching HLA type came from public TCR beta signatures.

The study, taken as a whole, reports: Identification of carriers of CMV plus the relevant HLA was achieved through cumulative public TCR beta family frequency.

The CDR3 has 15 amino acids. V shed 5 bases and J shed 0 bases, with 11 bases lying between them. Germline V gene data show CDR1 as SGHVS and CDR2 as FQNEAQ. The table lists this clonotype with many counts. Its cognate antigen is unknown. One entry per CDR3 protein, called by TCRdb with MiXCR from the reads. The data show some 300,000 distinct CDR3 sequences, with approximately 8.9% seen just once and around 2.4% held by the top ten. This chain uses TRBV7-8 with TRBJ2-1; D possibly uses TRBD1 or TRBD2 (5 bases each). Sequencing was performed on PBMCs. The origin of this receptor is a human donor in good health (CMV status not recorded). Some clones in this sample may be carry-over from other donors' samples. The DNA for the CDR3 is TGTGCCAGCAGCGCCCGGGGCCTCTCCTACAATGAGCAGTTCTTC. This encodes CASSARGLSYNEQFF. Using reference TRBV7-8 and TRBJ2-1 for the parts outside the CDR3, the full variable domain is GAGVSQSPRYKVAKRGQDVALRCDPISGHVSLFWYQQALGQGPEFLTYFQNEAQLDKSGLPSDRFFAERPEGSVSTLKIQRTQQEDSAVYLCASSARGLSYNEQFFGPGTRLTVL.